This TCR beta chain comes out of a study of OX40 agonist ivuxolimab in advanced cancers. The assay was immunoSEQ multiplex PCR, and TCRdb's table has in-frame clones only and misses some. The table shows 73,000 or so clones, with about 86% occurring only once. This CDR3 region has 17 residues. In germline, CDR1 is MNHEY, CDR2 SMNVEV (reference sequence). With V trimmed by 5 bases and J by 3 bases, 13 bases remained unmatched. Sample: CD4+ or CD8+ T cells sorted from blood, taken in a trial of the OX40 agonist ivuxolimab. The chain recombines TRBV27 with TRBJ2-7, with 10 positions matching TRBD2. This receptor was obtained from an adult with an advanced solid tumor such as melanoma, head and neck, liver or kidney cancer. CDR3 loop: CASSLGALAGEFYEQYF. DNA of the CDR3: TGTGCCAGCAGTCTTGGGGCTCTAGCGGGAGAGTTCTACGAGCAGTACTTC.